Listed below are T cell receptor beta chains from one sample, sequenced in a study of blood T cell repertoires in COVID-19. This table comes from immunoSEQ multiplex PCR, and its TCRdb copy is limited to in-frame clones, with some not included. The data contain about 180,000 clones, around 88% of them singletons. Input material: PBMCs or T cells enriched from blood (not recorded which). The receptors shown here come from a woman aged 25-40 years who had recovered from COVID-19. Both conserved end residues are part of each CDR3. The D gene is left open where the match is weak. The size of a clone is reported for some rows only, either as once, few or many, or as a class for expanded clones.

V gene	D gene	J gene	clone size	CDR3 protein	CDR3 DNA
TRBV3-1/TRBV3-2	TRBD2	TRBJ2-1	few	CASSAPGLGYNEQFF	TGTGCCAGCAGCGCACCGGGACTAGGGTACAATGAGCAGTTCTTC
TRBV28	NA	TRBJ2-7	NA	CASSPASLDSNEQYF	TGTGCCAGCAGTCCCGCCTCACTAGATTCGAACGAGCAGTACTTC
TRBV28	TRBD1	TRBJ1-6	once	CAHGQGGLSPLHF	TGTGCCCACGGACAGGGGGGCCTTTCACCCCTCCACTTT
TRBV6-5	NA	TRBJ2-1	NA	CAILSTGSDEQFF	TGTGCCATCCTATCGACAGGTTCCGATGAGCAGTTCTTC
TRBV5-4	NA	TRBJ2-7	NA	CASRPQGSPPNYEQYF	TGTGCCAGCAGGCCTCAGGGTTCTCCCCCAAACTACGAGCAGTACTTC
TRBV6-5	NA	TRBJ1-1	NA	CASSYRDGGTEAFF	TGTGCCAGCAGTTACCGGGACGGGGGGACTGAAGCTTTCTTT
TRBV5-1	NA	TRBJ2-2	NA	CASSPSDRGTGELFF	TGCGCCAGCAGCCCTAGCGATAGAGGCACCGGGGAGCTGTTTTTT
TRBV7-2	NA	TRBJ2-1	NA	CASSLAKLRGSDGYNEQFF	TGTGCCAGCAGCTTAGCCAAATTAAGGGGGAGCGATGGTTACAATGAGCAGTTCTTC
TRBV4-1	NA	TRBJ2-1	NA	CASSQGGRAFYNEQFF	TGCGCCAGCAGCCAAGGGGGCAGAGCATTTTACAATGAGCAGTTCTTC
TRBV18	TRBD2	TRBJ2-3	NA	CASSPGTSSDTQYF	TGTGCCAGCTCACCCGGGACTAGTTCAGATACGCAGTATTTT
TRBV28	NA	TRBJ1-5	once	CASSFSQAQHF	TGTGCCAGCAGTTTTTCTCAGGCCCAGCATTTT
TRBV15	TRBD2	TRBJ2-5	NA	CATSRDPGGGQETQYF	TGTGCCACCAGCAGAGATCCGGGGGGGGGTCAAGAGACCCAGTACTTC
TRBV21-1	NA	TRBJ1-2	NA	CASITPREGVFGYTF	TGTGCCAGCATCACTCCTAGGGAGGGGGTTTTTGGCTACACCTTC
TRBV28	NA	TRBJ1-1	once	CASSLFRVKGTEAFF	TGTGCCAGCAGTTTGTTCAGGGTGAAGGGCACTGAAGCTTTCTTT
TRBV18	TRBD1	TRBJ1-1	once	CASSRDRASSTEAFF	TGTGCCAGCTCACGGGACAGGGCTTCGAGCACTGAAGCTTTCTTT
TRBV5-4	NA	TRBJ1-2	NA	CASSLPRAGYTF	TGTGCCAGCAGCTTGCCCAGGGCTGGCTACACCTTC
TRBV19	NA	TRBJ2-3	NA	CASKLAGAFTDTQYF	TGTGCCAGTAAACTGGCAGGGGCCTTCACAGATACGCAGTATTTT
TRBV7-3	NA	TRBJ2-2	NA	CASSLAANTGELFF	TGTGCCAGCAGTTTGGCCGCGAACACCGGGGAGCTGTTTTTT
TRBV6-4	NA	TRBJ1-5	NA	CASRIDQPQHF	TGTGCCAGCAGAATCGATCAGCCCCAGCATTTT
TRBV9	TRBD1	TRBJ1-2	NA	CASSAVGTGYGYTF	TGTGCCAGCAGCGCAGTGGGGACAGGTTATGGCTACACCTTC
TRBV28	NA	TRBJ1-6	NA	CASSGGQPLHF	TGTGCCAGCAGTGGGGGACAACCCCTCCACTTT
TRBV28	NA	TRBJ1-2	NA	CASNGGEGYTF	TGTGCCAGCAATGGTGGGGAGGGCTACACCTTC
TRBV28	NA	TRBJ1-4	NA	CASSFQGLGTNEKLFF	TGTGCCAGCAGTTTCCAGGGGTTGGGCACTAATGAAAAACTGTTTTTT
TRBV7-2	TRBD2	TRBJ2-7	NA	CASRRAGGPSYEQYF	TGTGCCAGCAGAAGGGCGGGAGGACCCTCCTACGAGCAGTACTTC
TRBV2	NA	TRBJ1-2	NA	CASSGSDYGYTF	TGTGCCAGCAGTGGCAGTGACTATGGCTACACCTTC
TRBV24-1	NA	TRBJ2-1	NA	CATSDLARDNEQFF	TGTGCCACCAGTGATTTAGCCAGGGACAATGAGCAGTTCTTC
TRBV5-1	TRBD1	TRBJ2-3	NA	CASSLEDRVGGQYF	TGCGCCAGCAGCTTAGAAGACAGGGTAGGGGGACAGTATTTT
TRBV5-1	NA	TRBJ1-1	NA	CASSFRGNDNTEAFF	TGCGCCAGCAGCTTCCGGGGGAACGATAACACTGAAGCTTTCTTT
TRBV7-9	TRBD1	TRBJ2-7	NA	CASSFTGGSYEQYF	TGTGCCAGCAGCTTCACAGGGGGTTCCTACGAGCAGTACTTC
TRBV7-4	TRBD1	TRBJ1-5	few	CASSLGQDSNQPQHF	TGTGCCAGCAGCCTGGGACAGGATAGCAATCAGCCCCAGCATTTT
TRBV7-9	TRBD2	TRBJ2-7	NA	CASSLLAESYEQYF	TGTGCCAGCAGCTTACTAGCGGAATCCTACGAGCAGTACTTC
TRBV29-1	NA	TRBJ2-1	NA	CSVEPGSSYNEQFF	TGCAGCGTTGAACCGGGATCCAGCTACAATGAGCAGTTCTTC
TRBV29-1	NA	TRBJ1-1	NA	CSVARLPEGTEAFF	TGCAGCGTTGCCCGACTGCCCGAGGGCACTGAAGCTTTCTTT
TRBV4-2	NA	TRBJ1-5	NA	CASSQVESGGTQPQHF	TGTGCCAGCAGCCAAGTCGAGTCAGGAGGGACTCAGCCCCAGCATTTT
TRBV10-1	TRBD2	TRBJ2-1	few	CASSEILAGGEQFF	TGCGCCAGCAGTGAAATACTAGCGGGAGGGGAGCAGTTCTTC
TRBV10-3	TRBD1	TRBJ2-5	NA	CAISGGQGTQETQYF	TGTGCCATCAGTGGGGGACAGGGGACCCAAGAGACCCAGTACTTC
TRBV5-6	TRBD1	TRBJ1-5	few	CASSTDRDGPQHF	TGTGCCAGCAGCACCGACAGGGACGGGCCCCAGCATTTT
TRBV7-9	TRBD2	TRBJ2-7	NA	CASSLAPSGGSYEQYF	TGTGCCAGCAGCTTGGCTCCCAGCGGGGGGTCCTACGAGCAGTACTTC
TRBV18	NA	TRBJ1-1	NA	CASSPASSAQAFF	TGTGCCAGCTCACCAGCCTCATCGGCACAGGCTTTCTTT
TRBV4-1	TRBD1	TRBJ1-5	NA	CASSPGQPYQPQHF	TGCGCCAGCAGCCCGGGACAGCCTTATCAGCCCCAGCATTTT
TRBV28	TRBD2	TRBJ2-1	few	CASRPLAASYNEQFF	TGTGCCAGCAGACCACTAGCGGCCTCCTACAATGAGCAGTTCTTC
TRBV1	NA	TRBJ2-5	NA	CTSSHGAPARETQYF	TGCACCAGCAGCCATGGCGCTCCGGCGAGGGAGACCCAGTACTTC
TRBV5-4	NA	TRBJ1-1	NA	CASSLARGLGEAFF	TGTGCCAGCAGCTTGGCGAGAGGGCTAGGTGAAGCTTTCTTT
TRBV30	TRBD1	TRBJ1-5	NA	CAWSVDRGGQPQHF	TGTGCCTGGAGTGTGGACAGGGGTGGTCAGCCCCAGCATTTT
TRBV6-5	NA	TRBJ2-2	NA	CASRAGPNTGELFF	TGTGCCAGCCGGGCGGGGCCGAACACCGGGGAGCTGTTTTTT
TRBV5-8	NA	TRBJ2-7	NA	CASSRRWVGGPYEQYF	TGTGCCAGCAGCCGCCGCTGGGTCGGGGGGCCCTACGAGCAGTACTTC
TRBV5-4	TRBD1	TRBJ2-3	NA	CASSFRQGFTDTQYF	TGTGCCAGCAGCTTTAGACAGGGATTCACAGATACGCAGTATTTT
TRBV5-6	NA	TRBJ2-3	NA	CASSLAGGGPSDTQYF	TGTGCCAGCAGCTTGGCCGGAGGGGGCCCCTCAGATACGCAGTATTTT
TRBV7-6	TRBD2	TRBJ2-3	NA	CASSPSVAGGTDTQYF	TGTGCCAGCAGCCCCTCAGTGGCGGGAGGCACAGATACGCAGTATTTT
TRBV4-1	NA	TRBJ1-1	NA	CASSQGTTGVGAFF	TGCGCCAGCAGCCAAGGAACGACAGGAGTAGGAGCTTTCTTT
TRBV3-1/TRBV3-2	TRBD1	TRBJ1-2	once	CASSPLRPQGNHGYTF	TGTGCCAGCAGCCCCCTTAGACCACAGGGGAACCATGGCTACACCTTC
TRBV14	NA	TRBJ1-1	few	CASKAFGNTEAFF	TGTGCCAGCAAAGCTTTCGGGAACACTGAAGCTTTCTTT
TRBV5-1	NA	TRBJ1-1	NA	CASSLPPRGGNTEAFF	TGCGCCAGCAGCTTGCCCCCCCGGGGGGGGAACACTGAAGCTTTCTTT
TRBV6-1	TRBD2	TRBJ2-1	few	CASSEGTSGSDEQFF	TGTGCCAGCAGTGAAGGGACTAGCGGGAGTGATGAGCAGTTCTTC